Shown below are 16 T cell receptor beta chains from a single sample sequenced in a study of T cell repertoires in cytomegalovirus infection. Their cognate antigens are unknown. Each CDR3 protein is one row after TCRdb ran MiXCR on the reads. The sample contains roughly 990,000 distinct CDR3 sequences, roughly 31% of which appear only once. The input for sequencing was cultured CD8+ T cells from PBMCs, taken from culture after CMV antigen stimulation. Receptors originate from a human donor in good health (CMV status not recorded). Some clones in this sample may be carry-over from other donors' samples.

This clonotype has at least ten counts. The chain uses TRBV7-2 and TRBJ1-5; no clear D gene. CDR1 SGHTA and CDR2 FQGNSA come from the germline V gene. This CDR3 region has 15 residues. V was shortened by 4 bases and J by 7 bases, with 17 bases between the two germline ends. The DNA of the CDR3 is TGTGCCAGCAGCTCGGGATGGCAGCTAAACCAGCCCCAGCATTTT. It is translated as CASSSGWQLNQPQHF.

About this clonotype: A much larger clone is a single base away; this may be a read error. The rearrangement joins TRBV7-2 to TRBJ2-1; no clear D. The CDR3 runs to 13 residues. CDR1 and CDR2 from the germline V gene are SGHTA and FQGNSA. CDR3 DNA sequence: TGTGCCAACAGCTCTAACCGGCGAATTGAGCAGTTCTTC. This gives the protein CANSSNRRIEQFF.

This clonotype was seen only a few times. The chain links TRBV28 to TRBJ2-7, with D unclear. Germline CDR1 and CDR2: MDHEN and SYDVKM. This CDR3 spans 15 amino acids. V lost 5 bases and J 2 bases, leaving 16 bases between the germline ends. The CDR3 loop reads CASSAVRGRPYEQYV. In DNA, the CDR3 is TGTGCCAGCAGTGCCGTTCGCGGACGACCCTACGAGCAGTACGTC.

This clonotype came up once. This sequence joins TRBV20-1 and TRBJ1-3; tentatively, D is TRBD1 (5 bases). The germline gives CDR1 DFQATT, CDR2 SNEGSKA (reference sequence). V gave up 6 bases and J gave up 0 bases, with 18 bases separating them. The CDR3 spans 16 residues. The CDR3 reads CSAPRMTVHSGNTIYF. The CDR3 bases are TGCAGTGCCCCTAGGATGACAGTGCACTCTGGAAACACCATATATTTT.

CDR3 DNA sequence: TGTGCCAGCAGTTTGCTGGGGGAGAGGGATGGCTACACCTTC. Amino acids: CASSLLGERDGYTF. The chain links TRBV12-3 or TRBV12-4 to TRBJ1-2; D perhaps matches TRBD1 (5 bases). The V and J ends lost 3 bases and 6 bases respectively, with 14 bases between them. This CDR3 is built from 14 residues.

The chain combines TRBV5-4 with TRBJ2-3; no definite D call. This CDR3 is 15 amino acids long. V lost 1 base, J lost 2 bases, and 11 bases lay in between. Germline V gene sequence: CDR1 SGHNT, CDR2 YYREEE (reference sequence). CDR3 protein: CASSLRRETTDTQYF. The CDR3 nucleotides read TGTGCCAGCAGCTTGAGAAGGGAAACCACAGATACGCAGTATTTT.

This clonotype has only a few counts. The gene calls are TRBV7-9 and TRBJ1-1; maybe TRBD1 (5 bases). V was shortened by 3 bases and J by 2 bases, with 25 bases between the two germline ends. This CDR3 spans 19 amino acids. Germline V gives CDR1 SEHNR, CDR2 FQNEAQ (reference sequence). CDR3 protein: CASSFSLETLRGQNTEAFF. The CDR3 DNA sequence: TGTGCCAGCAGCTTTAGTCTCGAGACCCTGAGGGGCCAAAACACTGAAGCTTTCTTT.

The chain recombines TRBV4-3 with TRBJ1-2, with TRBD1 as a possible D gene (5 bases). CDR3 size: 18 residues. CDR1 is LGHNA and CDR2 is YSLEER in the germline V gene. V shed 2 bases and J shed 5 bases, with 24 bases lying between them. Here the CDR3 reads CASSQTLQERDAAYGYTF. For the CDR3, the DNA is TGCGCCAGCAGCCAAACCCTACAAGAAAGGGACGCGGCATATGGCTACACCTTC.

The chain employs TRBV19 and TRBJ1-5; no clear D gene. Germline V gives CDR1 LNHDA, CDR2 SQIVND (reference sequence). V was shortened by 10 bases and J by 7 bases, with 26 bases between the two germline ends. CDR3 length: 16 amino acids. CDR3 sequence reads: CATLGNSNAFGQPQHF. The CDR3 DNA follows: TGTGCCACCCTAGGGAACAGTAACGCCTTCGGGCAGCCCCAGCATTTT.

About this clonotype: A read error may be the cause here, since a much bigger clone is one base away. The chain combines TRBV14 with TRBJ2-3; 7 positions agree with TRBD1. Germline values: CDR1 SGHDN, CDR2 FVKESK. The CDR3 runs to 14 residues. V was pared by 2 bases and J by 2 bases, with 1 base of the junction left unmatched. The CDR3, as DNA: TGTGCCAGCAGCCAAACAGGGGTCACAGATACGCAGTATTTT. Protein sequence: CASSQTGVTDTQYF.

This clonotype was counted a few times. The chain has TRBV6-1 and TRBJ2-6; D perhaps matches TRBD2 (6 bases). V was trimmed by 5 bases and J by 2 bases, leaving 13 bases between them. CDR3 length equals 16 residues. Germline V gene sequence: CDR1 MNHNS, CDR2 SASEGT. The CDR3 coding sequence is TGTGCCAGCAGTTCGGGGGTCTCAGCTGGGGCCAACGTCCTGACTTTC. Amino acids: CASSSGVSAGANVLTF.

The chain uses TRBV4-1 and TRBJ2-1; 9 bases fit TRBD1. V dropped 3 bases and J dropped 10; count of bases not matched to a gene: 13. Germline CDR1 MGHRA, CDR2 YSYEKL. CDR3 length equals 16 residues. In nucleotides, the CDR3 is TGCGCCAGCAGCCAGGGGACCGGGACAGGGCTTCTAGAGCAGTTCTTC. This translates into CASSQGTGTGLLEQFF.

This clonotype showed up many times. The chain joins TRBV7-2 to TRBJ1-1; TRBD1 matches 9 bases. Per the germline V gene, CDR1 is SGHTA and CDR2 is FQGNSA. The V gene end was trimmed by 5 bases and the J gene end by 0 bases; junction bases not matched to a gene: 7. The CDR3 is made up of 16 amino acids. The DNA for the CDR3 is TGTGCCAGCAGCCATCTCGGGACAGGGATGAACACTGAAGCTTTCTTT. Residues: CASSHLGTGMNTEAFF.

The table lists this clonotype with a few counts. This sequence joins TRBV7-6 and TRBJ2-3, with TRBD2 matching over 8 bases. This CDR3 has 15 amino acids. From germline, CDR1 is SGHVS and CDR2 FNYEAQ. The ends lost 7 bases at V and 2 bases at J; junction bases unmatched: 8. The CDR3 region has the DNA TGTGCCAGCAAGGGAGTAGCGGGGATCACAGATACGCAGTATTTT. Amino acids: CASKGVAGITDTQYF.

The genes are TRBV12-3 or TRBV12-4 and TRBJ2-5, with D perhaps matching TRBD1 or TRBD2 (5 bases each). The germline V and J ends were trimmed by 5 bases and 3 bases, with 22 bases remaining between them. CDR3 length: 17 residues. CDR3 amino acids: CASSRGWDRTLEETQYF. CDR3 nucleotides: TGTGCCAGCAGTAGGGGCTGGGACCGCACTCTGGAAGAGACCCAGTACTTC.

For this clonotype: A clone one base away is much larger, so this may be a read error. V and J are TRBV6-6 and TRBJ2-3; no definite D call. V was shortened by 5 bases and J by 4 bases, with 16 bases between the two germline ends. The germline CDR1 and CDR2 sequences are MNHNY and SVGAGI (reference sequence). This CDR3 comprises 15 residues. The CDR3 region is CASSEVLRRSDTQYF. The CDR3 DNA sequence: TGTGCCAGCAGTGAGGTTTTGCGGCGGTCAGATACGCAGTATTTT.